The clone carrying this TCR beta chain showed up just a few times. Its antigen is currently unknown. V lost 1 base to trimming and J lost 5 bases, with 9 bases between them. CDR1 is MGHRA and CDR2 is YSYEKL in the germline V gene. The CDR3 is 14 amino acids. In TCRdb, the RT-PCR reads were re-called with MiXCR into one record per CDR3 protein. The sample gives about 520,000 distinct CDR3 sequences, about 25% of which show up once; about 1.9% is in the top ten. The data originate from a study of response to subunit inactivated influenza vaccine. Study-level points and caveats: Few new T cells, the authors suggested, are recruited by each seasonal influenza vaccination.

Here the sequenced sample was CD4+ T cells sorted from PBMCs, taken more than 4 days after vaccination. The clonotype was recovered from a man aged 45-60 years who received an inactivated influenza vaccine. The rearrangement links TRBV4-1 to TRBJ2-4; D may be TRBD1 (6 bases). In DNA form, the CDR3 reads TGCGCCAGCAGCCAAGTGGGGGCAGAAAACATTCAGTACTTC. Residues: CASSQVGAENIQYF.